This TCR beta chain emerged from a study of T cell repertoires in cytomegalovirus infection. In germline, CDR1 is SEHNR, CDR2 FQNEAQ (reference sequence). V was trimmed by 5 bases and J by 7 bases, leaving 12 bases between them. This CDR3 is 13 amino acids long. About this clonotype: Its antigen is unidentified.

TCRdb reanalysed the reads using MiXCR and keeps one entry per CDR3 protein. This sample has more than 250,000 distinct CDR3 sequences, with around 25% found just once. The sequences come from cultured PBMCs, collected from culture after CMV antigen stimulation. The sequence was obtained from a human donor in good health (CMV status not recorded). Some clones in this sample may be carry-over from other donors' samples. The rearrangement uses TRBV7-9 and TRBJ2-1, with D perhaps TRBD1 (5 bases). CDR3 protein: CASSASTENEQFF. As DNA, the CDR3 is TGTGCCAGCAGCGCCTCGACAGAGAATGAGCAGTTCTTC. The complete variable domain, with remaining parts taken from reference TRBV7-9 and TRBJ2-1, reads DTGVSQNPRHKITKRGQNVTFRCDPISEHNRLYWYRQTLGQGPEFLTYFQNEAQLEKSRLLSDRFSAERPKGSFSTLEIQRTEQGDSAMYLCASSASTENEQFFGPGTRLTVL.